The 9 T cell receptor beta chains in this list originate from one sample, sequenced in a study of CXCR3-negative and CXCR3-positive naive CD8 T cells. The authors prepared UMI-labeled TRB cDNA libraries by 5' RACE. TCRdb re-analyzed the 5' RACE reads; it lists each CDR3 protein once, without DNA. This repertoire comprises over 20,000 distinct CDR3 sequences; its ten largest clones make up about 4.3%. The source material was naive CXCR3- CD8+ T cells from blood. Subset: CD45RO-CCR7+CD27+CD95- naive CD8+ T cells lacking CXCR3 (TNR3-). The receptors derive from a human donor in good health. Some clones in this sample may be carry-over from other donors' samples.

The chain carries TRBV4-1 and TRBJ1-1; as DNA is missing, the TRBD1 call by TCRdb cannot be tested. Germline values: CDR1 MGHRA, CDR2 YSYEKL. This CDR3 is 18 amino acids long. CDR3 protein: CASSQTMLPTGVGTEAFF.

V usage is TRBV20-1 and J usage is TRBJ2-5. The CDR3 contains 13 residues. Germline loops: CDR1 DFQATT, CDR2 SNEGSKA (reference sequence). The CDR3 loop is CSASPIWVETQYF.

This rearrangement joins TRBV12-3 or TRBV12-4 to TRBJ1-5. This CDR3 has 15 residues. CDR3 in amino acids: CASSSRTGSNQPQHF.

V gene TRBV4-2 combines with J gene TRBJ2-2; TCRdb's D call, TRBD2, is unchecked because there is no DNA. The V gene's germline CDR1 is LGHNA and CDR2 YNFKEQ. The CDR3 is 13 amino acids. This CDR3 reads CASNSGDTGELFF.

The genes are TRBV6-5 and TRBJ1-1; TCRdb's D gene call, TRBD1, goes unchecked for lack of DNA. CDR3 length: 15 residues. Germline V gene data show CDR1 as MNHEY and CDR2 as SVGAGI. The CDR3 sequence is CASSYSTGGFTEAFF.

The V and J genes are TRBV28 and TRBJ2-3; TCRdb indicates TRBD1, and absent DNA this call remains unverified. Germline CDR1 MDHEN, CDR2 SYDVKM. The length of the CDR3 is 14 residues. The CDR3 sequence: CASSLETGSDTQYF.

The rearrangement joins TRBV6-2 or TRBV6-3 to TRBJ2-3; TCRdb's D call of TRBD1 is untestable without DNA. The CDR3 extends over 17 amino acids. Germline CDR1 reads MNHEY; CDR2 reads SVGEGT. CDR3 in amino acids: CASSSRDRRGSTDTQYF.

The chain recombines TRBV7-6 with TRBJ2-2; absent DNA, TCRdb's TRBD2 call cannot be checked. Germline V gene lookup returns CDR1 SGHVS and CDR2 FNYEAQ. This CDR3 spans 15 amino acids. This chain's CDR3 is CASSLAGTSTGELFF.

V usage is TRBV18 and J usage is TRBJ2-3. Germline loops: CDR1 KGHSH, CDR2 LQKENI. The CDR3 consists of 16 residues. CDR3 region: CASSPAIRELTDTQYF.